What follows are 7 T cell receptor beta chains derived from one specimen sequenced in a study of CD4+ T cells in melanoma. Profiled with immunoSEQ multiplex PCR; TCRdb holds only in-frame clones, not every one. The table includes about 10,000 clones, around 62% detected once. Specimen: cells from a culture (not recorded whether cultured in vitro). These receptors were collected from a human donor with melanoma.

The rearrangement joins TRBV5-6 to TRBJ1-5, with D possibly matching TRBD1 (6 bases). CDR3 length equals 17 residues. V lost 2 bases and J 2 bases, leaving 17 bases between the germline ends. Germline V gene lookup returns CDR1 SGHDT and CDR2 YYEEEE. The CDR3 DNA is TGTGCCAGCAGCTTCTGGGGGGGGGCGGTAGGCAATCAGCCCCAGCATTTT. This sequence encodes CASSFWGGAVGNQPQHF.

J is TRBJ1-2 and V is TRBV6-1; D not resolved. The CDR3 covers 11 residues. The V gene's germline CDR1 is MNHNS and CDR2 SASEGT. Trimming took off 5 bases at V and 5 bases at J, with 6 bases between the two ends. CDR3: CASSRQYGYTF. The CDR3 nucleotides read TGTGCCAGCAGTCGCCAGTATGGCTACACCTTC.

The CDR3 coding sequence is TGCGCCAGCAAGGAGTTGGGACTCGCCACAGATACGCAGTATTTT. As protein: CASKELGLATDTQYF. V is TRBV4-1 and J is TRBJ2-3, with TRBD2 as a possible D gene (6 bases). CDR1 MGHRA and CDR2 YSYEKL come from the germline V gene. The CDR3 is 15 amino acids. Deletions cut 7 bases from V and 2 bases from J, with 16 bases between.

J is TRBJ1-4 and V is TRBV18, with D perhaps TRBD1 (6 bases). This CDR3 has 14 amino acids. The V end was cut by 3 bases, the J end by 7 bases, with 12 bases between. CDR1 is KGHSH and CDR2 is LQKENI in the germline V gene. The CDR3 loop is CASSPYRDGEKLFF. The CDR3 DNA is TGTGCCAGCTCACCCTACAGGGATGGTGAAAAACTGTTTTTT. Full variable domain (outside the CDR3, taken from reference TRBV18 and TRBJ1-4): NAGVMQNPRHLVRRRGQEARLRCSPMKGHSHVYWYRQLPEEGLKFMVYLQKENIIDESGMPKERFSAEFPKEGPSILRIQQVVRGDSAAYFCASSPYRDGEKLFFGSGTQLSVL.

This chain connects TRBV18 to TRBJ2-5; D perhaps matches TRBD2 (6 bases). Germline V CDR1 and CDR2: KGHSH, LQKENI. V lost 3 bases to trimming and J lost 2 bases, with 7 bases between them. The CDR3 runs to 13 residues. The CDR3 sequence: CASSPTRQETQYF. The CDR3 DNA reads TGTGCCAGCTCACCGACTAGGCAAGAGACCCAGTACTTC.

This clone was seen only a few times. The genes are TRBV5-1 and TRBJ1-3; D ambiguous. From germline, CDR1 is SGHRS and CDR2 YFSETQ. The length of the CDR3 is 15 residues. V was trimmed by 3 bases and J by 0 bases, leaving 10 bases between them. CDR3 DNA: TGCGCCAGCAGCTCCGACCCCTTCTCTGGAAACACCATATATTTT. It is translated as CASSSDPFSGNTIYF.

This chain joins TRBV10-3 and TRBJ2-7; D is unclear. Trimming removed 5 bases from V and 11 bases from J, with 19 bases in between. Per germline, CDR1 ENHRY and CDR2 SYGVKD. The CDR3 has 13 residues. Here the CDR3 reads CAISNAQALGEYF. Written as DNA, the CDR3 is TGTGCCATCAGTAACGCGCAGGCGCTTGGGGAGTACTTC.